These 15 T cell receptor beta chains originate from one sample sequenced in a study of T cells in Graves' hyperthyroidism and ophthalmopathy. The investigators amplified TCR beta CDR3 regions from RNA transcripts. RT-PCR in the first round (using the HTBI primer set) targeted the TCR CDR3. Using its own MiXCR run on the multiplex PCR reads, TCRdb lists one record per CDR3 protein. This repertoire shows 750,000 to 950,000 distinct CDR3 sequences, over 35% found once; its top ten account for about 8.9%. The source material was blood. The source of these receptors is a man in his late teens or twenties with Graves' hyperthyroidism.

The chain employs TRBV15 and TRBJ1-3; D not certain. The CDR3 contains 15 residues. Trimming shortened V by 0 bases and J by 5 bases, and 11 bases separated the two germline ends. The germline gives CDR1 LNHNV, CDR2 YYDKDF (reference sequence). The CDR3, as DNA: TGTGCCACCAGCAGAGACCCGGGGAGGCGAAACACCATATATTTT. Its protein product is CATSRDPGRRNTIYF.

The chain joins TRBV11-1 to TRBJ2-7, with D perhaps matching TRBD1 or TRBD2 (6 bases each). CDR3 length: 15 amino acids. CDR1 is SGHAT and CDR2 is FQDESV in the germline V gene (reference sequence). Trimming took 6 bases from V and 2 from J, leaving 17 bases between them. CDR3 region: CASRSRGAGAYEQYF. The CDR3 DNA reads TGTGCCAGCAGATCGAGGGGGGCAGGTGCCTACGAGCAGTACTTC.

This clonotype has a count of ten or more. The chain combines TRBV29-1 with TRBJ1-2, with TRBD1 identical over 8 bases. CDR1 SQVTM and CDR2 ANQGSEA come from the germline V gene. The CDR3 covers 12 residues. Trimming at V came to 7 bases and at J to 7 bases, leaving 8 bases not matched to a gene. Here the CDR3 DNA reads TGCAGCGCCTCGGACAGGGAGTTTGGCTACACCTTC. Its translation: CSASDREFGYTF. Looking up the rest from reference TRBV29-1 and TRBJ1-2 gives the full variable domain: SAVISQKPSRDICQRGTSLTIQCQVDSQVTMMFWYRQQPGQSLTLIATANQGSEATYESGFVIDKFPISRPNLTFSTLTVSNMSPEDSSIYLCSASDREFGYTFGSGTRLTVV.

This clonotype was observed many times. CDR3 protein: CASSQTGVINSPLHF. As DNA, the CDR3 is TGTGCCAGCAGTCAGACAGGGGTTATTAATTCACCCCTCCACTTT. The J gene is TRBJ1-6, the V gene TRBV7-9; 8 nucleotides match TRBD1. The CDR3 is 15 amino acids. Unmatched junction bases numbered 7, after V lost 6 bases and J lost 6 bases. CDR1 and CDR2 (germline): SEHNR, FQNEAQ (reference sequence). Together with reference TRBV7-9 and TRBJ1-6, the CDR3 gives the full variable domain: DTGVSQNPRHKITKRGQNVTFRCDPISEHNRLYWYRQTLGQGPEFLTYFQNEAQLEKSRLLSDRFSAERPKGSFSTLEIQRTEQGDSAMYLCASSQTGVINSPLHFGNGTRLTVT.

The chain combines TRBV7-2 with TRBJ1-1; D call uncertain. The CDR3 has 16 residues. Germline V gives CDR1 SGHTA, CDR2 FQGNSA. Between the trimmed V and J ends, which lost 5 bases and 4 bases, there was a span of 20 bases. CDR3 sequence reads: CASSLRRRGLGTEAFF. CDR3 DNA: TGTGCCAGCAGCCTAAGGCGCAGAGGGCTGGGCACTGAAGCTTTCTTT.

This clonotype has just one count. CDR3 sequence: CASSLDSVNSPLHF. CDR3 nucleotides: TGTGCCAGCAGCTTAGACAGTGTTAATTCACCCCTCCACTTT. The genes are TRBV7-9 and TRBJ1-6; D is ambiguous. This CDR3 spans 14 amino acids. Germline V CDR1 and CDR2: SEHNR, FQNEAQ (reference sequence). V gave up 1 base and J gave up 6 bases, with 7 bases separating them.

On this clonotype: A much larger clone differs by one base, so this may be a read error. V usage is TRBV7-9 and J usage is TRBJ2-7; 8 nucleotides line up with TRBD1. The CDR3 has 14 amino acids. Germline loops: CDR1 SEHNR, CDR2 FQNEAQ (reference sequence). The CDR3 protein is CASTSGGAAYEPYF. CDR3 DNA sequence: TGTGCCAGCACCTCAGGGGGCGCGGCCTACGAGCCGTACTTC.

J is TRBJ2-7 and V is TRBV29-1; 8 bases fit TRBD2. V lost 8 bases and J lost 0; bases outside the gene matches: 9. The CDR3 sequence is 14 residues long. Germline lookup yields CDR1 SQVTM and CDR2 ANQGSEA. CDR3 region: CSICTSGNSYEQYF. The CDR3 bases are TGCAGCATTTGTACTAGCGGAAACTCCTACGAGCAGTACTTC.

The genes are TRBV7-9 and TRBJ1-1; 7 nucleotides agree with TRBD1. CDR1 is SEHNR and CDR2 is FQNEAQ in the germline V gene (reference sequence). The CDR3 covers 16 residues. The junction had 8 bases not matched to a gene; V was cut back by 4 bases and J by 0 bases. The CDR3 region is CASSSGQDAMNTEAFF. The CDR3 nucleotides are TGTGCCAGCAGCTCCGGACAGGACGCTATGAACACTGAAGCTTTCTTT. Supplemented by reference TRBV7-9 and TRBJ1-1, the full variable domain reads DTGVSQNPRHKITKRGQNVTFRCDPISEHNRLYWYRQTLGQGPEFLTYFQNEAQLEKSRLLSDRFSAERPKGSFSTLEIQRTEQGDSAMYLCASSSGQDAMNTEAFFGQGTRLTVV.

V and J are TRBV29-1 and TRBJ1-4; possible D gene TRBD1, 5 bases. There are 15 residues in the CDR3. Germline V lookup: CDR1 SQVTM, CDR2 ANQGSEA. V was pared by 4 bases and J by 2 bases, with 14 bases between. The chain's CDR3 is CSVAPERGTNEKLFF. The CDR3 DNA sequence: TGCAGCGTTGCCCCTGAGAGGGGCACTAATGAAAAACTGTTTTTT.

The rearrangement links TRBV24-1 to TRBJ1-2; D gene ambiguous. The CDR3 length is 14 residues. V gave up 8 bases and J gave up 6 bases, with 18 bases separating them. CDR1 KGHDR and CDR2 SFDVKD come from the germline V gene. As DNA, the CDR3 is TGTGCCACCATGAGGGTCTGGGTAGAGGATGGCTACACCTTC. Encoded protein: CATMRVWVEDGYTF.

This clonotype was seen only once. A much larger clone lies a single base off, so this may be a read error. J is TRBJ1-1 and V is TRBV10-3; the match to TRBD1 covers 8 bases. Germline V lookup: CDR1 ENHRY, CDR2 SYGVKD. This CDR3 region has 13 residues. The CDR3 DNA sequence: TGTGCCATGCGGACAGGGATTAACACTGAAGCTCTCTTT. Amino acid sequence: CAMRTGINTEALF.

On this clonotype: The junction and the germline gene differ at one end; a read error may be behind it. This chain connects TRBV10-3 to TRBJ1-5; D may be TRBD1 (5 bases). The CDR3 spans 13 residues. Germline CDR1 ENHRY, CDR2 SYGVKD. This CDR3 is CASGGNSSQPQHF. The CDR3 DNA reads as TGTGCCAGCGGGGGGAATAGCAGTCAGCCCCAGCATTTT.

J is TRBJ2-7 and V is TRBV4-2; tentatively, D is TRBD2 (5 bases). V lost 0 bases, J lost 0 bases, and 6 bases lay in between. The germline CDR1 and CDR2 sequences are LGHNA and YNFKEQ. The CDR3 runs 14 residues. The CDR3 here is CASSQDLASYEQYF. As DNA, the CDR3 is TGTGCCAGCAGCCAAGACCTAGCCTCCTACGAGCAGTACTTC.

This clonotype was detected only a few times. The chain combines TRBV14 with TRBJ2-5; the D is unclear. Trimming shortened V by 0 bases and J by 4 bases, and 12 bases separated the two germline ends. The CDR3 covers 15 residues. Per germline, CDR1 SGHDN and CDR2 FVKESK. CDR3 sequence (DNA): TGTGCCAGCAGCCAAGATCGATTTGCTGGAGAGACCCAGTACTTC. Residues: CASSQDRFAGETQYF.